What follows are 14 T cell receptor beta chains derived from one specimen sequenced in a study of vaccination and CD4 T cells after COVID-19. With the Oncomine TCR Beta short-read assay, DNA from cultured CD4+ T cells was sequenced. Using its own MiXCR run on the PCR reads, TCRdb lists one record per CDR3 protein. The data contain 15,000 to 25,000 distinct CDR3 sequences, approximately 37% of them singletons. No cognate antigen is known for these TCRs. This sample's treatment: roughly 10-day PBMC culture with coronavirus spike peptide pools or control peptides (ViraFEST assay). Sequencing was carried out using cultured CD4+ T cells from blood. These receptor sequences come from a human donor with COVID-19.

V usage is TRBV6-1 and J usage is TRBJ1-3; possible D gene TRBD1, 6 bases. CDR1 is MNHNS, CDR2 SASEGT, per germline. The CDR3 loop spans 16 amino acids. V was trimmed by 7 bases and J by 1 base, leaving 17 bases between them. In DNA form, the CDR3 reads TGTGCCAGCATTCAAAATGTCAGGGGATCTGGAAACACCATATATTTT. Translating gives CASIQNVRGSGNTIYF.

The chain joins TRBV12-3 or TRBV12-4 to TRBJ1-2; a weak D match, TRBD1 (6 bases). The CDR3 is 15 amino acids. V was cut by 2 bases and J by 2 bases, with 12 bases left in between. CDR3 DNA sequence: TGTGCCAGCAGTTTAATCCAGGGGAGAAACTATGGCTACACCTTC. This encodes CASSLIQGRNYGYTF.

The V and J genes are TRBV4-1 and TRBJ1-6; 7 positions match TRBD1. Per the germline V gene, CDR1 is MGHRA and CDR2 is YSYEKL. The CDR3 length is 17 residues. The V segment lost 0 bases and the J segment 6 bases; nucleotides outside the gene matches: 8. The CDR3 protein is CASSQDRRDRINSPLHF. The CDR3 nucleotides are TGCGCCAGCAGCCAAGATAGGAGGGACAGAATTAATTCACCCCTCCACTTT.

The chain employs TRBV5-1 and TRBJ2-3; D gene ambiguous. V was cut by 0 bases and J by 1 base, with 3 bases left in between. In germline, CDR1 is SGHRS, CDR2 YFSETQ. The CDR3 runs 13 residues. The CDR3 DNA sequence: TGCGCCAGCAGCTTGGAGGGCACAGATACGCAGTATTTT. Amino acid sequence: CASSLEGTDTQYF.

Worth noting for this clonotype: One end of the junction fails to match germline, which may point to a read error. The rearrangement uses TRBV7-3 and TRBJ1-3; D remains unclear. The CDR3 totals 13 residues. Per the germline V gene, CDR1 is SGHTA and CDR2 is FQGTGA. In DNA form, the CDR3 reads TGTGCCAGCGGCTTAGAAAGGGGAAACACCATATATTTT. Protein: CASGLERGNTIYF.

DNA of the CDR3: TGTGCCAGCAGCATAAGGACAGGGGGGATCGAGACCCAGTACTTC. This encodes CASSIRTGGIETQYF. V gene TRBV5-4 combines with J gene TRBJ2-5; 10 bases map to TRBD1. The CDR3 covers 15 residues. V was pared by 4 bases and J by 5 bases, with 8 bases of the junction left unmatched. Germline CDR1 reads SGHNT; CDR2 reads YYREEE (reference sequence).

The gene calls are TRBV20-1 and TRBJ2-5; 14 bases match TRBD2. Germline V lookup: CDR1 DFQATT, CDR2 SNEGSKA (reference sequence). The CDR3 consists of 16 residues. Trimming cost V 4 bases and J 0 bases; bases outside gene matches: 4. In nucleotides, the CDR3 is TGCAGTGCTAAACGACTAGCGGGGGGGTACCAAGAGACCCAGTACTTC. This encodes CSAKRLAGGYQETQYF.

This chain connects TRBV20-1 to TRBJ2-5, with D hard to call. Germline assignment: CDR1 DFQATT and CDR2 SNEGSKA (reference sequence). The CDR3 totals 12 residues. V was cut by 6 bases and J by 1 base, with 9 bases left in between. DNA for the CDR3: TGCAGTGCACTGCCTACCCAAGAGACCCAGTACTTC. Translating gives CSALPTQETQYF.

The chain is built from TRBV29-1 and TRBJ2-5, with 8 positions matching TRBD2. The germline CDR1 and CDR2 sequences are SQVTM and ANQGSEA. CDR3 length equals 17 residues. Germline trimming cut 3 bases from V and 5 bases from J; bases unmatched to any gene: 17. In DNA, the CDR3 is TGCAGCGTTGATCGACTAGCGTCGGGGGGTCGGCACGAGACCCAGTACTTC. This translates into CSVDRLASGGRHETQYF.

This clonotype came up a few times. V gene TRBV10-2 combines with J gene TRBJ2-7; 13 nucleotides line up with TRBD2. Germline lookup yields CDR1 WSHSY and CDR2 SAAADI. This CDR3 has 14 amino acids. V trimming: 4 bases; J trimming: 6 bases; junction bases outside the gene matches: 3. CDR3 protein: CASSGRLAGGEQYF. The CDR3 DNA reads as TGCGCCAGCAGTGGGAGACTAGCGGGGGGCGAGCAGTACTTC.

The J gene is TRBJ1-2, the V gene TRBV7-8; TRBD1 aligns across 10 bases. Germline V gene data show CDR1 as SGHVS and CDR2 as FQNEAQ. Germline trimming cut 1 base from V and 5 bases from J; bases unmatched to any gene: 10. The CDR3 runs 17 residues. DNA of the CDR3: TGTGCCAGCAGCTTAGGGACCTCAGCGGGACAGGGGTATGGCTACACCTTC. Translation: CASSLGTSAGQGYGYTF.

This clonotype showed up just a few times. V gene TRBV6-1 combines with J gene TRBJ2-5; D tentatively reads TRBD1 or TRBD2 (6 bases each). The germline CDR1 and CDR2 sequences are MNHNS and SASEGT. This CDR3 spans 13 amino acids. V lost 8 bases and J lost 2, with 12 bases in between. CDR3 region: CASRGQKQETQYF. The DNA of the CDR3 is TGTGCCAGCCGGGGGCAGAAACAAGAGACCCAGTACTTC.

The table lists this clonotype with a few counts. The chain uses TRBV28 and TRBJ2-1; 10 bases line up with TRBD2. This CDR3 contains 15 residues. CDR1 MDHEN and CDR2 SYDVKM come from the germline V gene. J was trimmed by 9 bases and V by 2 bases; bases with no gene match: 7. CDR3 sequence (DNA): TGTGCCAGCAGTTTAGGGGCTAGCGGGGGAGGTGAGCAGTTCTTC. Protein sequence: CASSLGASGGGEQFF.

This clonotype is medium-sized (0.01 to 0.1%) within its sample. V and J are TRBV28 and TRBJ1-1, with TRBD1 identical over 7 bases. CDR3 length equals 18 residues. V trimming: 2 bases; J trimming: 8 bases; junction bases outside the gene matches: 20. In germline, CDR1 is MDHEN, CDR2 SYDVKM. CDR3 nucleotide sequence: TGTGCCAGCAGTTTAATGGCCACCTCGACAGGGTACTCCCCCGAAGCTTTCTTT. Translated: CASSLMATSTGYSPEAFF.